The 23 T cell receptor beta chains listed next were all sequenced from one sample in a study of T cell repertoires in cytomegalovirus infection. TCRdb independently ran MiXCR on the reads; one entry per CDR3 protein. The data contain 100,000 or so distinct CDR3 sequences, more than 20% of them seen just once; the ten biggest clones take up about two fifths. Material for sequencing was CD8+ T cells from PBMCs. These receptors came from a human donor in good health (CMV status not recorded). Some clones in this sample may be carry-over from other donors' samples.

In this sample, this clonotype turned up a few times. CDR3 in amino acids: CASSIRAGVSGANVLTF. The CDR3 DNA follows: TGTGCCAGCAGCATTAGAGCGGGAGTATCCGGGGCCAACGTCCTGACTTTC. This chain connects TRBV9 to TRBJ2-6, with 8 bases identical to TRBD2. This CDR3 is 17 amino acids long. The germline V gene has CDR1 SGDLS and CDR2 YYNGEE. With V trimmed by 4 bases and J by 4 bases, 10 bases remained unmatched. The variable domain in full, with the rest retrieved from reference TRBV9 and TRBJ2-6, is DSGVTQTPKHLITATGQRVTLRCSPRSGDLSVYWYQQSLDQGLQFLIQYYNGEERAKGNILERFSAQQFPDLHSELNLSSLELGDSALYFCASSIRAGVSGANVLTFGAGSRLTVL.

This clonotype has ten or more counts. The rearrangement links TRBV6-2 or TRBV6-3 to TRBJ1-2; 7 positions match TRBD1. The trim removed 0 bases at V and 4 bases at J, leaving 2 bases unmatched. Germline values: CDR1 MNHEY, CDR2 SVGEGT. The CDR3 is 14 amino acids. CDR3 DNA: TGTGCCAGCAGTTACTCGGGACAGACCTATGGCTACACCTTC. This sequence encodes CASSYSGQTYGYTF.

The chain uses TRBV29-1 and TRBJ2-2, with TRBD1 matching over 7 bases. The CDR3 has 15 amino acids. The V gene end was trimmed by 3 bases and the J gene end by 1 base; junction bases not matched to a gene: 5. Germline loops: CDR1 SQVTM, CDR2 ANQGSEA. The CDR3 loop reads CSVEGTGVNTGELFF. CDR3 nucleotides: TGCAGCGTTGAGGGCACAGGGGTGAACACCGGGGAGCTGTTTTTT.

The chain is built from TRBV27 and TRBJ2-1, with D perhaps TRBD1 (5 bases). The CDR3 is made up of 15 amino acids. The germline V gene has CDR1 MNHEY and CDR2 SMNVEV (reference sequence). Trimming left V 8 bases short and J 0 bases short, with 14 bases between. As DNA, the CDR3 is TGTGCCAGCCAAAGGGGCTTTGACTCCTACAATGAGCAGTTCTTC. Its protein is CASQRGFDSYNEQFF.

This clonotype has a handful of counts. The V and J genes are TRBV2 and TRBJ2-1, with TRBD2 matching over 12 bases. Germline V gene sequence: CDR1 SNHLY, CDR2 FYNNEI. Losses at the gene ends were 6 bases for V and 9 bases for J; bases not matched to a gene: 9. CDR3 length equals 15 residues. The CDR3 DNA sequence: TGTGCCAGCAGCGAGACTAGCGGGGGCTCCTTTGAGCAGTTCTTC. Its protein product is CASSETSGGSFEQFF.

This clonotype was seen a handful of times. The V gene is TRBV7-2, the J gene TRBJ1-5; 8 bases align to TRBD1. J lost 7 bases, V lost 1 base, and 6 bases had no gene match. The CDR3 length is 15 residues. CDR1 and CDR2 from the germline V gene are SGHTA and FQGNSA. The CDR3 sequence: CASSLGRGREQPQHF. The CDR3, as DNA: TGTGCCAGCAGCTTAGGCAGGGGGCGAGAACAGCCCCAGCATTTT.

V usage is TRBV28 and J usage is TRBJ1-2; 12 bases line up with TRBD1. From germline, CDR1 is MDHEN and CDR2 SYDVKM. The ends lost 2 bases at V and 3 bases at J; junction bases unmatched: 4. The CDR3 is 16 amino acids. The chain's CDR3 is CASSLTGTGGDYGYTF. The CDR3 DNA reads TGTGCCAGCAGTTTAACAGGGACAGGGGGCGACTATGGCTACACCTTC.

The gene calls are TRBV7-3 and TRBJ2-2, with 7 bases lining up with TRBD2. CDR1 is SGHTA, CDR2 FQGTGA, per germline. Trimming took 5 bases from V and 0 from J; bases not matched to a gene: 3. The CDR3 length is 15 residues. CDR3 nucleotide sequence: TGTGCCAGCAGCCCGGGACTATCGAACACCGGGGAGCTGTTTTTT. Amino acids: CASSPGLSNTGELFF. The full variable domain, its missing parts supplied by reference TRBV7-3 and TRBJ2-2, is GAGVSQTPSNKVTEKGKYVELRCDPISGHTALYWYRQSLGQGPEFLIYFQGTGAADDSGLPNDRFFAVRPEGSVSTLKIQRTERGDSAVYLCASSPGLSNTGELFFGEGSRLTVL.

This rearrangement joins TRBV23-1 to TRBJ1-5, with D hard to call. TRBV23-1 carries the ORF label, with uncertain function. The CDR3 is 15 amino acids. The V gene lost 2 bases and the J gene lost 4 bases, with 12 bases spanning the gap. CDR3 bases: TGCGCCAGCAGTCAAATCACACACCAAAATCAGCCCCAGCATTTT. Protein: CASSQITHQNQPQHF.

This rearrangement joins TRBV12-3 or TRBV12-4 to TRBJ1-2, with a weak D call TRBD1 (5 bases). This CDR3 comprises 12 residues. V was cut by 0 bases and J by 7 bases, with 6 bases left in between. CDR3 DNA sequence: TGTGCCAGCAGTTTAGCGGGGCTTGGCTACACCTTC. Translating gives CASSLAGLGYTF.

The gene calls are TRBV5-1 and TRBJ1-5, with 9 bases matching TRBD1. V trimming: 4 bases; J trimming: 5 bases; junction bases outside the gene matches: 7. The CDR3 is 15 amino acids. CDR1 and CDR2 (germline): SGHRS, YFSETQ. In DNA, the CDR3 is TGCGCCAGCAGCCGCGGGACAGGGCGAGATCAGCCCCAGCATTTT. This codes for CASSRGTGRDQPQHF.

The chain combines TRBV20-1 with TRBJ2-3; 10 bases fit TRBD2. Germline lookup yields CDR1 DFQATT and CDR2 SNEGSKA (reference sequence). CDR3 length equals 16 residues. Trimming removed 1 base from V and 4 bases from J; junction bases left unmatched: 8. CDR3 sequence: CSARALLAGTADTQYF. DNA of the CDR3: TGCAGTGCTAGAGCCCTACTAGCGGGAACGGCAGATACGCAGTATTTT.

This chain joins TRBV12-3 or TRBV12-4 and TRBJ2-7, with D unresolved. Trimming took off 3 bases at V and 4 bases at J, with 10 bases between the two ends. The CDR3 consists of 13 residues. CDR3 sequence reads: CASSFEADYEQYF. In DNA form, the CDR3 reads TGTGCCAGCAGTTTCGAAGCCGATTACGAGCAGTACTTC.

This clonotype has at least ten counts. One end of the junction is discordant with germline, which a read error may explain. The V and J genes are TRBV7-9 and TRBJ2-7, with 10 positions matching TRBD2. The germline V gene has CDR1 SEHNR and CDR2 FQNEAQ (reference sequence). CDR3 length: 14 amino acids. The DNA for the CDR3 is TGTGCCAGCAGTTTAGCGGGGGGCACCTACGAGCAGTACTTC. Residues: CASSLAGGTYEQYF.

The chain links TRBV12-5 to TRBJ1-5, with D maybe TRBD1 (5 bases). CDR1 and CDR2 from the germline V gene are LGHNT and FRNRAP. The CDR3 consists of 13 residues. V gave up 2 bases and J gave up 6 bases, with 8 bases separating them. The CDR3 DNA is TGTGCTAGTGGTTTGTCCGGGACTCAGCCCCAGCATTTT. It specifies CASGLSGTQPQHF. Drawing the rest from reference TRBV12-5 and TRBJ1-5, the complete variable domain is DARVTQTPRHKVTEMGQEVTMRCQPILGHNTVFWYRQTMMQGLELLAYFRNRAPLDDSGMPKDRFSAEMPDATLATLKIQPSEPRDSAVYFCASGLSGTQPQHFGDGTRLSIL.

The J gene is TRBJ2-1, the V gene TRBV28, with TRBD2 matching 10 bases. The CDR3 has 16 residues. Germline CDR1 MDHEN, CDR2 SYDVKM. Trimming removed 4 bases from V and 5 bases from J; junction bases left unmatched: 8. The CDR3 nucleotides read TGTGCCAGCAGTTCGGTTAGCGGGGGGATTAACAATGAGCAGTTCTTC. As protein: CASSSVSGGINNEQFF.

This clonotype was counted many times. The gene calls are TRBV7-9 and TRBJ2-1; unclear D gene. CDR1 and CDR2 from the germline V gene are SEHNR and FQNEAQ (reference sequence). CDR3 length: 13 residues. The V and J ends lost 9 bases and 0 bases respectively, with 9 bases between them. The CDR3 nucleotides are TGTGCCAGTCTCCTAGGCTCCTACAATGAGCAGTTCTTC. It codes for CASLLGSYNEQFF.

This clonotype was seen a few times. This chain connects TRBV7-9 to TRBJ2-2; D unresolved. V was trimmed by 0 bases and J by 8 bases, leaving 4 bases between them. The CDR3 covers 12 residues. CDR1 SEHNR and CDR2 FQNEAQ come from the germline V gene (reference sequence). The CDR3 region is CASSLAGGELFF. The CDR3 nucleotides read TGTGCCAGCAGCTTAGCCGGAGGGGAGCTGTTTTTT.

Note on this clonotype: A much bigger clone sits one base away, suggesting this may be a read error. V and J are TRBV7-6 and TRBJ2-5, with a possible D match to TRBD2 (6 bases). The CDR3 has 15 amino acids. Trimming pared 3 bases from V and 9 bases from J, leaving 20 bases between. The V gene's germline CDR1 is SGHVS and CDR2 FNYEAQ. CDR3 sequence (DNA): TGTGCCAGCAGCTTCCGGGGTGGGGATTGGGAGGCCCAGTACTTC. This sequence encodes CASSFRGGDWEAQYF.

The chain is built from TRBV10-3 and TRBJ2-3; no definite D call. The CDR3 totals 13 residues. The germline V and J ends were trimmed by 2 bases and 3 bases, with 6 bases remaining between them. CDR1 and CDR2 from the germline V gene are ENHRY and SYGVKD. As DNA, the CDR3 is TGTGCCATCAGTGAGGACCGTACAGATACGCAGTATTTT. Protein: CAISEDRTDTQYF.

This clonotype has at least ten counts. The gene calls are TRBV28 and TRBJ2-7; no clear D gene. The CDR3 length is 11 residues. V was shortened by 4 bases and J by 0 bases, with 1 base between the two germline ends. Germline V gene data show CDR1 as MDHEN and CDR2 as SYDVKM. CDR3 region: CASSSSYEQYF. CDR3 DNA sequence: TGTGCCAGCAGTTCCTCCTACGAGCAGTACTTC. The whole variable domain, remainder taken from reference TRBV28 and TRBJ2-7, is DVKVTQSSRYLVKRTGEKVFLECVQDMDHENMFWYRQDPGLGLRLIYFSYDVKMKEKGDIPEGYSVSREKKERFSLILESASTNQTSMYLCASSSSYEQYFGPGTRLTVT.

This clonotype occurred a few times. The rearrangement joins TRBV7-9 to TRBJ2-1, with 13 bases lining up with TRBD2. V lost 7 bases to trimming and J lost 12 bases; unmatched junction nucleotides: 9. CDR3 length: 14 amino acids. From germline, CDR1 is SEHNR and CDR2 FQNEAQ (reference sequence). DNA of the CDR3: TGTGCCAGCACCGGGACTAGCGGGGCCAATCGGCAGTTCTTC. Its protein product is CASTGTSGANRQFF.

This clonotype showed up just a few times. The chain uses TRBV5-6 and TRBJ1-1; D is unclear. The CDR3 covers 12 residues. The V and J ends lost 5 bases and 5 bases respectively, with 10 bases between them. Germline CDR1 is SGHDT and CDR2 is YYEEEE. The CDR3 DNA sequence: TGTGCCAGCAGTTCCCGAGGGACTGAAGCTTTCTTT. Translating it yields CASSSRGTEAFF. Together with reference TRBV5-6 and TRBJ1-1, the CDR3 gives the full variable domain: DAGVTQSPTHLIKTRGQQVTLRCSPKSGHDTVSWYQQALGQGPQFIFQYYEEEERQRGNFPDRFSGHQFPNYSSELNVNALLLGDSALYLCASSSRGTEAFFGQGTRLTVV.